This TCR beta chain is drawn from a study of T cells in tuberculosis (dated by TCRdb to between 2018 and 2020). In terms of the full investigation: To characterize T cells specific for the mycobacterial lipid antigen glucose monomycolate (GMM), the study used CD1B tetramers together with high-throughput TCR immunosequencing. A South African clinical cohort compared IGRA-negative adolescents, IGRA-positive adolescents with latent tuberculosis and adults with active tuberculosis, around 10 per group.

At study entry, a tuberculin skin test and the QuantiFERON-TB GOLD In-Tube IGRA were used to screen adolescents for latent tuberculosis infection. Immunosequencing of unsorted cryopreserved PBMC covered, on average, about 100,000 T cells per clinical donor. Eleven high schools in the Worcester region of the Western Cape, South Africa, served as enrollment sites for adolescents aged 12 to 18 years. Roughly 10 M. tuberculosis-infected adolescents and some 10 uninfected adolescents were selected, with the two groups matched for age and sex. PBMC from adolescents were isolated by density centrifugation from freshly drawn heparinized blood and were then cryopreserved. The immunoSEQ multiplex PCR assay was used to generate TCR libraries, with TCR-beta and/or TCR-alpha/delta assays applied to each sample. The amplified TCR libraries were sequenced using the Illumina high-throughput platform. As for the authors' bioinformatics: Clustering and dimensionality reduction relied on pairwise TCRdist distances among GMM-specific receptors from T cells that were either sorted ex vivo or expanded in vitro. Each clinical repertoire received a mean NN-distance score, defined as the average TCRdist to the nearest 10% of tetramer-positive reference sequences. GEM TCR motif frequency was calculated as the fraction of unique TCRs that matched known GEM sequences in V/J usage and CDR3 length. Linear discriminant analysis with leave-one-out cross-validation, implemented in scikit-learn, was used to classify active tuberculosis. In its TCRdb copy, this immuneACCESS table keeps in-frame sequences only and misses some clones. Where compared with another copy, unresolved V genes explain less than half of these, and the others have no known cause. V and J calls and clone size come straight from that table; D and trimming were deduced from the DNA. The sample data list about 43,000 clones, and about 95% of these were observed just once. In total, the top ten clones hold about 3.8% of the sample.

The CDR3 measures 13 amino acids from cysteine to phenylalanine. CDR3 DNA is the only sequence kept; it has 39 bases, read in frame from the first base. From a lookup of the germline V gene, CDR1 and CDR2 are SGHRS and YFSETQ. Deletion took 2 bases off V and 3 bases off J, with a span of 9 bases between the germline ends. The investigation overall reported the following: Smaller NN-distances were partly driven by shorter CDR3-alpha lengths in active tuberculosis patients, and statistical significance was not reached for the TCR-beta difference. Clinical samples were selected based on the availability of cryopreserved specimens, with adults included as active tuberculosis cases and adolescents included as controls. Compared with IGRA-negative controls, TCR-alpha repertoires from active tuberculosis had smaller mean NN-distances to GMM-specific TCRs, which suggests clonal expansion of these TCRs. An accuracy of roughly 90% (AUROC 0.75 to 0.9) was reached by a classifier using the diverse GMM-specific repertoire, compared with 70% to 75% accuracy when GEM motif frequencies were used.

On this clone itself: What this receptor recognizes is not known. Base quality data are lacking; no much larger clone is found one base away.

The chain joins TRBV5-1 to TRBJ2-7; TRBD2 is a weak D gene call, 5 bases matching. Material for sequencing was PBMCs. The sequence was obtained from a donor aged 5-35 years with latent tuberculosis or without tuberculosis infection. The CDR3 in this case is CASSLRGDYEQYF. The DNA sequence is as follows: TGCGCCAGCAGCTTACGGGGTGACTACGAGCAGTACTTC. With the rest looked up from the reference TRBV5-1 and TRBJ2-7 genes rather than sequenced, the full variable domain is KAGVTQTPRYLIKTRGQQVTLSCSPISGHRSVSWYQQTPGQGLQFLFEYFSETQRNKGNFPGRFSGRQFSNSRSEMNVSTLELGDSALYLCASSLRGDYEQYFGPGTRLTVT.